The 9 T cell receptor beta chains in this list originate from one sample, sequenced in a study of spatial heterogeneity in lung cancer. Time point of the sample: blood at routine non-recurrence follow-up after resection. A single record per CDR3 protein comes from TCRdb applying MiXCR to the 5' RACE reads. The data show 15,000 to 20,000 distinct CDR3 sequences, with 9% to 10% seen just once and 35% to 40% held by the top ten. Sample: PBMCs, taken at follow-up. These receptors were collected from a female donor with early-stage non-small cell lung cancer.

This clonotype turned up a few times. The rearrangement links TRBV14 to TRBJ2-5, with TRBD2 matching over 7 bases. The CDR3 is made up of 16 amino acids. The J segment lost 5 bases and the V segment lost 2 bases, leaving 11 bases of the junction unmatched. Germline CDR1 reads SGHDN; CDR2 reads FVKESK. CDR3 sequence: CASSQWQTTSWETQYF. Written as DNA, the CDR3 is TGTGCCAGCAGCCAATGGCAGACGACTAGCTGGGAGACCCAGTACTTC.

This clonotype was seen ten or more times. V gene TRBV7-2 combines with J gene TRBJ2-2; possible D gene TRBD1, 5 bases. The V end lost 4 bases, the J end lost 3 bases, and 9 bases lay between the germline ends. This CDR3 is built from 14 residues. Germline V lookup: CDR1 SGHTA, CDR2 FQGNSA. The CDR3 DNA is TGTGCCAGCAGCTGGAGCAGGGACACCGGGGAGCTGTTTTTT. As protein: CASSWSRDTGELFF.

This clonotype was seen ten or more times. The chain joins TRBV20-1 to TRBJ1-2; 8 nucleotides line up with TRBD1. The V and J ends lost 6 bases and 5 bases, in that order; junction bases with no gene match: 11. Per germline, CDR1 DFQATT and CDR2 SNEGSKA (reference sequence). CDR3 length equals 14 residues. CDR3 protein: CSAEGRGPRYGYTF. The CDR3 region has the DNA TGCAGTGCCGAGGGCAGGGGGCCGAGGTATGGCTACACCTTC.

This clonotype was seen at least ten times. The V call is TRBV7-9, the J call TRBJ2-3, with D perhaps TRBD1 (7 bases). Per germline, CDR1 SEHNR and CDR2 FQNEAQ (reference sequence). This CDR3 spans 13 amino acids. Deletions cut 3 bases from V and 6 bases from J, with 10 bases between. The CDR3 spells CASSFQGGDTQYF. In DNA, the CDR3 is TGTGCCAGCAGCTTCCAGGGGGGTGATACGCAGTATTTT.

This clonotype turned up a few times. The chain recombines TRBV28 with TRBJ2-5; 9 nucleotides agree with TRBD1. This CDR3 is built from 13 residues. The germline V gene has CDR1 MDHEN and CDR2 SYDVKM. V lost 6 bases to trimming and J lost 4 bases; unmatched junction nucleotides: 3. The CDR3 loop is CASRGTGRETQYF. CDR3 nucleotide sequence: TGTGCCAGCAGGGGGACAGGGAGAGAGACCCAGTACTTC.

This clonotype was detected many times. The genes are TRBV2 and TRBJ1-1; D gene ambiguous. The germline V gene encodes CDR1 SNHLY and CDR2 FYNNEI. This CDR3 spans 14 amino acids. Trimming took 4 bases from V and 4 from J, leaving 13 bases between them. DNA of the CDR3: TGTGCCAGCAGTGTGTCAGACTTAGGCACTGAAGCTTTCTTT. Protein sequence: CASSVSDLGTEAFF.

This clonotype was seen repeatedly, ten times or more. This chain connects TRBV29-1 to TRBJ1-1, with TRBD1 as a possible D gene (5 bases). Looked up from germline, CDR1 is SQVTM and CDR2 is ANQGSEA. The germline V and J ends were trimmed by 3 bases and 1 base, with 9 bases remaining between them. The CDR3 extends over 13 amino acids. CDR3 region: CSVDKDTNTEAFF. CDR3 nucleotide sequence: TGCAGCGTTGATAAGGACACGAACACTGAAGCTTTCTTT.

This clonotype showed up many times. V gene TRBV3-1 combines with J gene TRBJ1-5, with D hard to call. The CDR3 length is 14 residues. Trimming removed 4 bases at V and 7 bases at J, with 14 bases between. The V gene's germline CDR1 is LGHDT and CDR2 YNNKEL (reference sequence). CDR3 nucleotide sequence: TGTGCCAGCAGCCGTCAAGTAGGGAGGCAGCCCCAGCATTTT. It is translated as CASSRQVGRQPQHF.

This clonotype occurred many times. The chain joins TRBV7-9 to TRBJ1-1; D remains ambiguous. The germline CDR1 and CDR2 sequences are SEHNR and FQNEAQ (reference sequence). Trimming stripped 3 bases from V and 1 base from J, with 12 bases between. This CDR3 has 15 residues. CDR3 residues: CASSFGGSRNTEAFF. The CDR3 DNA sequence: TGTGCCAGCAGCTTTGGAGGGAGTCGGAACACTGAAGCTTTCTTT.